This T cell receptor (beta chain) was identified in a study of T-cell memory formation after mild COVID-19. V shed 1 base and J shed 2 bases, with 12 bases lying between them. The CDR3 spans 15 residues. Germline CDR1 is KGHSY and CDR2 is FQNENV. From the 5' RACE reads, TCRdb called clonotypes with MiXCR, one entry per CDR3 protein. The table has roughly 190,000 distinct CDR3 sequences, roughly 18% seen once. This clonotype came up a few times. Sequenced material: PBMCs or a T cell subset sorted from them (not recorded which). V usage is TRBV16 and J usage is TRBJ2-7; D is undetermined. This clonotype originated in an adult woman who had mild COVID-19 (a few samples of this study predate the infection). Cell type and time point are not known. The CDR3 nucleotides are TGTGCCAGCAGCCAATATAATTTCCTCCCCTACGAGCAGTACTTC. Translating it yields CASSQYNFLPYEQYF.